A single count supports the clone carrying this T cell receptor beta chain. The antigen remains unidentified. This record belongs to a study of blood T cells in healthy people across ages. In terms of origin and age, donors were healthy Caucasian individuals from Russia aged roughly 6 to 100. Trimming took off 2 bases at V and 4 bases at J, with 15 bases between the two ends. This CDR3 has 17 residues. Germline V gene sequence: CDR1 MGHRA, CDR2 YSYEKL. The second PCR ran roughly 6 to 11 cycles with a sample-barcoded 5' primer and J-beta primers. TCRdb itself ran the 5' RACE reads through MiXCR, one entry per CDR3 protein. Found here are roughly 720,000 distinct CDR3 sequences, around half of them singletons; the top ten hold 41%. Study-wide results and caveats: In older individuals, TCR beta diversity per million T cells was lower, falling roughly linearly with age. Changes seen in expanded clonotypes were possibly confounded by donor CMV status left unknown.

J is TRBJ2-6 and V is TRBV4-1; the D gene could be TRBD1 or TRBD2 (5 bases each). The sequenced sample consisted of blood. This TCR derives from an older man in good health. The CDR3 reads CASSQTLRGAGANVLTF. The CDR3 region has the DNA TGCGCCAGCAGCCAAACCCTTCGAGGGGCCGGGGCCAACGTCCTGACTTTC.